This entry concerns a single TCR beta chain. What it binds is not known. These data belong to a study of blood T cells in healthy people across ages. Study conclusions and caveats: Getting older went along with TCR beta diversity per million T cells dropping roughly linearly. In the absence of known donor CMV status, changes in expanded clonotypes were possibly confounded.

A second PCR, run for about 7 to 12 cycles, used a sample-barcoded 5' primer plus a J-beta primer mix. Every sample gave at least 2.5 million paired-end reads containing CDR3. TCRdb ran MiXCR on the 5' RACE reads and lists one entry per CDR3 protein. The sample holds 1.5 million to 2 million distinct CDR3 sequences, roughly two fifths seen once. The CDR3 consists of 11 residues. V was cut by 11 bases and J by 7 bases, with 11 bases left in between. The donors, aged roughly 6 to 90, were healthy Caucasians from Russia. V is TRBV12-3 or TRBV12-4 and J is TRBJ1-4, with D unresolved. This sequence was found in a human donor in good health. Sequenced: blood. This chain's CDR3 is CASQDGEKLFF. In DNA form, the CDR3 reads TGTGCCTCCCAGGATGGTGAAAAACTGTTTTTT.